Below are 11 T cell receptor beta chains sequenced from a single sample in a study of patients and donors after allogeneic stem cell transplantation. TCRdb re-analysed the RT-PCR reads in MiXCR, keeping a single row per CDR3 protein. The profile shows fewer than 500,000 distinct CDR3 sequences, approximately 16% of them singletons. The sequenced sample consisted of blood, either unsorted or a sorted T cell fraction (not recorded which). The receptors stem from a human donor who was either an allogeneic HSCT recipient or a stem cell or donor lymphocyte infusion donor (not recorded which). It is not recorded whose cells these are; they may come from a transplant donor.

This clonotype showed up many times. The chain combines TRBV5-1 with TRBJ2-3, with 9 bases lining up with TRBD2. This CDR3 region has 16 residues. Trimming at V came to 7 bases and at J to 2 bases, leaving 11 bases not matched to a gene. CDR1 and CDR2 (germline): SGHRS, YFSETQ. In DNA form, the CDR3 reads TGCGCCAGCCATAACCCTGGACTAGCGACCACAGATACGCAGTATTTT. Protein: CASHNPGLATTDTQYF.

V gene TRBV2 combines with J gene TRBJ1-1; 8 bases are shared with TRBD1. V shed 6 bases, J shed 5 bases, and the junction held 8 bases outside the gene matches. Germline V gene sequence: CDR1 SNHLY, CDR2 FYNNEI. This CDR3 region has 14 residues. The CDR3 region is CASRIGTGGTEAFF. The DNA for the CDR3 is TGTGCCAGCAGAATCGGGACAGGAGGGACTGAAGCTTTCTTT.

The chain carries TRBV5-1 and TRBJ1-4; a possible D gene is TRBD1 (6 bases). Trimming cost V 0 bases and J 5 bases, with 23 bases left between them. Germline assignment: CDR1 SGHRS and CDR2 YFSETQ. This CDR3 has 19 residues. The CDR3 region has the DNA TGCGCCAGCAGCTTGGCCATTGGGGGCGAGCGTCTTAGGAATGAAAAACTGTTTTTT. Its protein product is CASSLAIGGERLRNEKLFF.

The J gene is TRBJ2-4, the V gene TRBV12-3 or TRBV12-4; 7 bases agree with TRBD2. The CDR3 consists of 13 residues. V trimming: 5 bases; J trimming: 9 bases; junction bases outside the gene matches: 7. CDR3 in DNA: TGTGCCAGCAGTAGTCGGGAGGTCGCCATTCAGTACTTC. It is translated as CASSSREVAIQYF.

This sequence joins TRBV4-3 and TRBJ2-3; no clear D. With 4 bases removed from V and 0 bases from J, the gap between germline ends came to 11 bases. The CDR3 spans 15 residues. The germline CDR1 and CDR2 sequences are LGHNA and YSLEER. CDR3 sequence reads: CASSPYSISTDTQYF. The CDR3 bases are TGCGCCAGCAGCCCCTACAGCATTAGCACAGATACGCAGTATTTT.

This clonotype was seen more than once but under ten times. The V gene is TRBV7-3, the J gene TRBJ2-1; a possible D gene is TRBD1 (7 bases). This CDR3 region has 15 residues. With 2 bases removed from V and 5 bases from J, the gap between germline ends came to 13 bases. From germline, CDR1 is SGHTA and CDR2 FQGTGA. The CDR3 DNA follows: TGTGCCAGCAGCTTAGGAGGGACAGCTCACAATGAGCAGTTCTTC. It yields the protein CASSLGGTAHNEQFF.

This clonotype has at least ten counts. The rearrangement uses TRBV6-2 or TRBV6-3 and TRBJ2-5, with a weak D call TRBD2 (5 bases). The V gene lost 6 bases and the J gene lost 2 bases, with 10 bases spanning the gap. The CDR3 length is 13 residues. Looked up from germline, CDR1 is MNHEY and CDR2 is SVGEGT. The CDR3 nucleotides read TGTGCCAGCAGGCGGACTCTTCAAGAGACCCAGTACTTC. Translating it yields CASRRTLQETQYF.

This clonotype was detected only a few times. This rearrangement joins TRBV12-3 or TRBV12-4 to TRBJ2-7; TRBD2 matches at 14 bases. V shed 5 bases, J shed 3 bases, and the junction held 6 bases outside the gene matches. The CDR3 is 16 amino acids. The CDR3 coding sequence is TGTGCCAGCAGTCCAACCGGGACTAGCGGGGGCTACGAGCAGTACTTC. Encoded protein: CASSPTGTSGGYEQYF.

This clonotype was seen only a few times. This sequence joins TRBV24-1 and TRBJ2-5; D is perhaps TRBD1 (6 bases). The germline gives CDR1 KGHDR, CDR2 SFDVKD. The CDR3 runs 14 residues. V gave up 3 bases and J gave up 5 bases, with 12 bases separating them. CDR3 coding DNA: TGTGCCACCAGTGATCACAGGGTTTGGGAGACCCAGTACTTC. It is translated as CATSDHRVWETQYF.

V and J are TRBV7-3 and TRBJ2-6; no clear D. The CDR3 has 15 residues. Germline CDR1 and CDR2: SGHTA and FQGTGA. Trimming took off 5 bases at V and 1 base at J, with 9 bases between the two ends. CDR3 DNA: TGTGCCAGCAGCGTAATAGGTTCTGGGGCCAACGTCCTGACTTTC. The encoded protein is CASSVIGSGANVLTF. Full variable domain (missing parts from reference TRBV7-3 and TRBJ2-6): GAGVSQTPSNKVTEKGKYVELRCDPISGHTALYWYRQSLGQGPEFLIYFQGTGAADDSGLPNDRFFAVRPEGSVSTLKIQRTERGDSAVYLCASSVIGSGANVLTFGAGSRLTVL.

This clonotype occurred a few times. The chain recombines TRBV20-1 with TRBJ2-4; no definite D call. V gave up 0 bases and J gave up 1 base, with 10 bases separating them. The CDR3 contains 15 residues. Germline V gene lookup returns CDR1 DFQATT and CDR2 SNEGSKA (reference sequence). CDR3 bases: TGCAGTGCTAGAGATCCAGCTGGGGCCAAAAACATTCAGTACTTC. Translated, it gives CSARDPAGAKNIQYF.